This TCR beta chain derives from a study of blood T cell repertoires in COVID-19. About the research overall: Researchers got acute and convalescent COVID-19 samples from the United States, Italy and Spain. The cDNA or gDNA used as material had been derived from T cells, B-cell-depleted T cells, or PBMCs.

Germline V gene lookup returns CDR1 KGHDR and CDR2 SFDVKD. The CDR3 spans 14 residues. V dropped 5 bases and J dropped 4 bases, with 14 bases sitting between them. Seattle participants joined during active infection and were tracked over time. Sequencing used immunoSEQ multiplex PCR; TCRdb keeps in-frame clones, though not all of them. The top ten hold approximately 3% of the sample, which has 390,000 or so clones, 89% seen once. Sequencing input: peripheral blood. This clonotype originated in a woman aged 30 to 39 with COVID-19, enrolled during active disease. The chain recombines TRBV24-1 with TRBJ2-7; maybe TRBD2 (7 bases). The CDR3 protein is CATSGGGRDYEQYF. The CDR3 DNA is TGTGCCACCAGTGGGGGGGGCAGGGATTACGAGCAGTACTTC.